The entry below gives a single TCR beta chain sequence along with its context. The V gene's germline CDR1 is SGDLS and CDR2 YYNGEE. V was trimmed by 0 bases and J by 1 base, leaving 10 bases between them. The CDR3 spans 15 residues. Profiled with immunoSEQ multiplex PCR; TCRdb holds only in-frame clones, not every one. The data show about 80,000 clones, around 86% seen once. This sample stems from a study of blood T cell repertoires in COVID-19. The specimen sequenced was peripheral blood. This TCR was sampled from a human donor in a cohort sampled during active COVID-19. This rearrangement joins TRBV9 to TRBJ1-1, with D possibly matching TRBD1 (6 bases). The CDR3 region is CASSVDPRGNTEAFF. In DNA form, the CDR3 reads TGTGCCAGCAGCGTAGACCCCAGGGGGAACACTGAAGCTTTCTTT. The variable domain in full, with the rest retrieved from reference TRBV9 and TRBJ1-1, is DSGVTQTPKHLITATGQRVTLRCSPRSGDLSVYWYQQSLDQGLQFLIQYYNGEERAKGNILERFSAQQFPDLHSELNLSSLELGDSALYFCASSVDPRGNTEAFFGQGTRLTVV.